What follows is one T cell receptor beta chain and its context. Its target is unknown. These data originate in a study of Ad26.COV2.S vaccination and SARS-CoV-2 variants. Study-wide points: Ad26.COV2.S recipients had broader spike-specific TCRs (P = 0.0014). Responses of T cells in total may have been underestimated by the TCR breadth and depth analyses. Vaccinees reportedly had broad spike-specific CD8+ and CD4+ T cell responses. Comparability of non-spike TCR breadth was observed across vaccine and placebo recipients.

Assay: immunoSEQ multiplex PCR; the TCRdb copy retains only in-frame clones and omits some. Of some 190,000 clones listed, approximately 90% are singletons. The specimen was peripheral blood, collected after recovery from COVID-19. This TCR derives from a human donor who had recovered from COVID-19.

The CDR3 region is CASKSGTPGYEQYF. Here the CDR3 DNA reads TGTGCCAGTAAGTCCGGGACTCCTGGCTACGAGCAGTACTTC. The chain couples TRBV19 to TRBJ2-7; a weak D match, TRBD2 (6 bases). Trimming removed 7 bases from V and 3 bases from J, with 16 bases in between. The CDR3 has 14 amino acids. Germline V gives CDR1 LNHDA, CDR2 SQIVND (reference sequence).